The 8 T cell receptor beta chains in this list originate from one sample, sequenced in a study of CD8+CD57+ T cells in acquired aplastic anemia. Patients chosen for sequencing had CD8+CD57+ cells that had expanded, as shown by flow cytometry. According to the study, genomic DNA was the template for TCR beta VDJ and CDR3 profiling. Each CDR3 protein gets one entry after TCRdb re-called the reads with MiXCR. The data show about 58,000 distinct CDR3 sequences, with just over 55% seen just once and roughly 16% held by the top ten. The source material was sorted CD4+, CD8+, or CD8+CD57+ T cells (not recorded which) from PBMCs. The receptors originated from a human donor with aplastic anemia.

This clonotype has ten or more counts. V and J are TRBV11-1 and TRBJ2-1, with TRBD2 matching 11 bases. Germline V gene data show CDR1 as SGHAT and CDR2 as FQDESV (reference sequence). Germline trimming cut 2 bases from V and 4 bases from J; bases unmatched to any gene: 7. The CDR3 is 17 residues long. The CDR3 reads CASSLRASGGPYNEQFF. The CDR3 nucleotides are TGTGCCAGCAGCTTAAGGGCTAGCGGGGGGCCTTACAATGAGCAGTTCTTC.

V and J are TRBV11-2 and TRBJ2-3, with a possible D match to TRBD2 (6 bases). V was shortened by 3 bases and J by 0 bases, with 13 bases between the two germline ends. In germline, CDR1 is SGHAT, CDR2 FQNNGV. CDR3 size: 16 residues. The CDR3 region is CASSFSGSLSTDTQYF. CDR3 bases: TGTGCCAGCAGCTTTAGCGGATCACTAAGCACAGATACGCAGTATTTT.

The rearrangement uses TRBV10-2 and TRBJ2-7; 9 nucleotides match TRBD1. After removal of 8 bases from V and 2 bases from J, the junction contained 4 bases not matched to a gene. Germline CDR1 is WSHSY and CDR2 is SAAADI. The CDR3 spans 13 residues. CDR3 in DNA: TGCGCCAGCCGGGACAGGGTGGCCTACGAGCAGTACTTC. Translating it yields CASRDRVAYEQYF.

The chain has TRBV19 and TRBJ1-2; maybe TRBD1 (5 bases). Germline CDR1 reads LNHDA; CDR2 reads SQIVND (reference sequence). The CDR3 runs 13 residues. V gave up 4 bases and J gave up 8 bases, with 14 bases separating them. The CDR3 loop is CASSRGDFWGYTF. CDR3 DNA: TGTGCCAGTAGTAGGGGGGACTTCTGGGGCTACACCTTC.

With respect to this clonotype: Lacking the conserved final phenylalanine or tryptophan, this CDR3 likely reflects a read error. J is TRBJ2-3 and V is TRBV10-1; TRBD1 aligns across 8 bases. The germline V gene encodes CDR1 WNHNN and CDR2 SYGVQD (reference sequence). The CDR3 consists of 14 residues. J gave up 10 bases and V 1 base, and 7 bases lay outside the gene matches. DNA of the CDR3: TGCGCCAGCAGTGAGTTAGCCACGACAGGGGCGCAGTATCTT. Protein: CASSELATTGAQYL.

This chain connects TRBV19 to TRBJ1-2, with D possibly matching TRBD1 (6 bases). There are 15 residues in the CDR3. Trimming took 6 bases from V and 0 from J, leaving 14 bases between them. Germline CDR1 LNHDA, CDR2 SQIVND (reference sequence). In DNA form, the CDR3 reads TGTGCCAGTAGGGCGAGCGGGACAACTAACTATGGCTACACCTTC. As protein: CASRASGTTNYGYTF.

The V and J genes are TRBV7-2 and TRBJ1-2; D is possibly TRBD1 (5 bases). The CDR3 covers 14 residues. CDR1 and CDR2 (germline): SGHTA, FQGNSA. The V and J ends lost 1 base and 3 bases respectively, with 9 bases between them. CDR3 in DNA: TGTGCCAGCAGCTTAGAGACAGCGGACTATGGCTACACCTTC. Its protein is CASSLETADYGYTF.

This clonotype occurred once. A much larger clone differs from this one at a single base, so this may be a read error. As DNA, the CDR3 is TGTGCCAGCAGTACACGGACTAGCGGGGGGACGGCCCCAGATACGCAGTATTTT. Translation: CASSTRTSGGTAPDTQYF. The chain is built from TRBV12-3 or TRBV12-4 and TRBJ2-3; 14 bases are shared with TRBD2. The J segment lost 4 bases and the V segment lost 5 bases, leaving 11 bases of the junction unmatched. This CDR3 region has 18 residues.